This T cell receptor (beta chain) was sequenced in a study of blood T cell repertoires in COVID-19. The wider study: The United States, Italy and Spain provided the acute and convalescent COVID-19 samples. PBMCs, B-cell-depleted T cells, or T cells were the source of the cDNA or gDNA that made up the material.

The V and J ends lost 3 bases and 4 bases respectively, with 6 bases between them. The length of the CDR3 is 12 residues. Per the germline V gene, CDR1 is SGHTA and CDR2 is FQGNSA. Original methodology: Scientists estimated how many nucleated cells there were by amplifying reference gene primers. Generated by immunoSEQ multiplex PCR, the TCRdb table keeps only in-frame clones and is missing some. Clone size and V and J calls were adopted from that table, with D and trimming inferred from the DNA. The sample shows over 30,000 clones, about 90% of them seen only once. The sequenced sample was peripheral blood. This TCR was sampled from a human donor in a cohort sampled during active COVID-19. The chain links TRBV7-2 to TRBJ1-2; D is ambiguous. The CDR3 here is CASSFQVYGYTF. As DNA, the CDR3 is TGTGCCAGCAGCTTCCAGGTCTATGGCTACACCTTC.